The 18 T cell receptor beta chains below all came from one sample that was sequenced in a study of blood T cell repertoires in COVID-19. Sequencing was performed with immunoSEQ multiplex PCR; in TCRdb, only in-frame clones are kept and a portion is missing. The data show 200,000 to 300,000 clones, approximately 84% seen once. The sequencing input was PBMCs or T cells enriched from blood (not recorded which). Receptor source: a middle-aged woman with acute COVID-19.

The gene calls are TRBV21-1 and TRBJ2-7; the table's D call of TRBD1 was not tested on the DNA. TRBV21-1 is a recognized pseudogene. The CDR3 has 14 residues. CDR3 coding DNA: TGTGCCAGCAGGGAAACCAGACAAGCCTACGAGCAGTACTTC. It codes for CASRETRQAYEQYF.

V and J are TRBV9 and TRBJ2-1; TRBD2 matches 9 bases. With V trimmed by 0 bases and J by 7 bases, 8 bases remained unmatched. The CDR3 spans 16 residues. Germline V gene data show CDR1 as SGDLS and CDR2 as YYNGEE. CDR3 coding DNA: TGTGCCAGCAGCGTAGGGTTAGCGGGAGTTCGGAATGAGCAGTTCTTC. The encoded protein is CASSVGLAGVRNEQFF. Looking up the rest from reference TRBV9 and TRBJ2-1 gives the full variable domain: DSGVTQTPKHLITATGQRVTLRCSPRSGDLSVYWYQQSLDQGLQFLIQYYNGEERAKGNILERFSAQQFPDLHSELNLSSLELGDSALYFCASSVGLAGVRNEQFFGPGTRLTVL.

This clone was seen once. This chain links TRBV28 with TRBJ2-1; D ambiguous. The CDR3 is made up of 13 amino acids. With 6 bases removed from V and 5 bases from J, the gap between germline ends came to 11 bases. Germline loops: CDR1 MDHEN, CDR2 SYDVKM. CDR3 bases: TGTGCCAGCAGCTTGGCAGGAAACAATGAGCAGTTCTTC. Encoded protein: CASSLAGNNEQFF.

The V gene is TRBV11-2, the J gene TRBJ1-2, with D uncertain. Germline values: CDR1 SGHAT, CDR2 FQNNGV. The CDR3 contains 12 residues. V shed 4 bases and J shed 4 bases, with 7 bases lying between them. CDR3 in DNA: TGTGCCAGCAGCTCGCGGAGCTATGGCTACACCTTC. Encoded protein: CASSSRSYGYTF. The complete variable domain, with remaining parts taken from reference TRBV11-2 and TRBJ1-2, reads EAGVAQSPRYKIIEKRQSVAFWCNPISGHATLYWYQQILGQGPKLLIQFQNNGVVDDSQLPKDRFSAERLKGVDSTLKIQPAKLEDSAVYLCASSSRSYGYTFGSGTRLTVV.

Turning to this clone: The same CDR3 also results from other DNA sequences found in this sample. The V gene is TRBV9, the J gene TRBJ1-3; D is uncertain. The CDR3 has 14 residues. Germline assignment: CDR1 SGDLS and CDR2 YYNGEE. V lost 0 bases and J 0 bases, leaving 4 bases between the germline ends. The DNA for the CDR3 is TGTGCCAGCAGCGTAGACAGCTCTGGAAACACCATATATTTT. Its translation is CASSVDSSGNTIYF.

The V gene is TRBV6-2 or TRBV6-3, the J gene TRBJ1-5; weak D call: TRBD1 (5 bases). Trimming removed 4 bases at V and 1 base at J, with 17 bases between. Per the germline V gene, CDR1 is MNHEY and CDR2 is SVGEGT. The CDR3 is 17 amino acids. The CDR3 loop is CASSWQGRSSSNQPQHF. The CDR3 nucleotides are TGTGCCAGCAGTTGGCAGGGTAGGTCCTCGAGCAATCAGCCCCAGCATTTT.

This clone has more than one count but fewer than ten. This chain joins TRBV29-1 and TRBJ1-2, with D possibly being TRBD1 (5 bases). From germline, CDR1 is SQVTM and CDR2 ANQGSEA. The CDR3 consists of 12 residues. The V end lost 3 bases, the J end lost 8 bases, and 13 bases lay between the germline ends. This chain's CDR3 is CSVEETQGGYTF. CDR3 bases: TGCAGCGTTGAGGAGACGCAGGGAGGCTACACCTTC.

The chain uses TRBV7-5 and TRBJ1-4; the table's D call TRBD1 went unverified against the DNA. TRBV7-5 is noted as a pseudogene. The CDR3 has 16 residues. CDR3: CARSPHRDIGNEKLFF. DNA for the CDR3: TGTGCCAGAAGCCCCCACCGGGACATAGGAAATGAAAAACTGTTTTTT.

V gene TRBV7-3 combines with J gene TRBJ1-2; D not certain. The V gene lost 0 bases and the J gene lost 4 bases, with 6 bases spanning the gap. The CDR3 spans 13 residues. Germline-derived CDR1 and CDR2 are SGHTA and FQGTGA. Here the CDR3 DNA reads TGTGCCAGCAGCTTAACTTCGGGCTATGGCTACACCTTC. Its translation is CASSLTSGYGYTF. Filled out from reference TRBV7-3 and TRBJ1-2, the complete variable domain reads GAGVSQTPSNKVTEKGKYVELRCDPISGHTALYWYRQSLGQGPEFLIYFQGTGAADDSGLPNDRFFAVRPEGSVSTLKIQRTERGDSAVYLCASSLTSGYGYTFGSGTRLTVV.

The DNA of the CDR3 is TGTGCCAGCTCCGGGACATCAACTAATGAAAAACTGTTTTTT. It translates to CASSGTSTNEKLFF. The chain employs TRBV18 and TRBJ1-4, with D possibly TRBD1 on 6 matching bases. Germline V gives CDR1 KGHSH, CDR2 LQKENI. Trimming shortened V by 6 bases and J by 0 bases, and 8 bases separated the two germline ends. CDR3 length equals 14 residues.

The chain is built from TRBV3-1 (or the pseudogene TRBV3-2) and TRBJ1-1; D not resolved. This CDR3 region has 15 residues. V lost 5 bases and J lost 0, with 13 bases in between. Germline-derived CDR1 and CDR2 are LGHDT and YNNKEL (reference sequence). DNA of the CDR3: TGTGCCAGCAGCGACGGGAGGTCCATGAACACTGAAGCTTTCTTT. It specifies CASSDGRSMNTEAFF.

This clone came up a few times. The chain joins TRBV7-2 to TRBJ2-7; TRBD2 agrees at 10 bases. In germline, CDR1 is SGHTA, CDR2 FQGNSA. There are 14 residues in the CDR3. V shed 6 bases, J shed 4 bases, and the junction held 6 bases outside the gene matches. The CDR3 DNA reads TGTGCCAGCAGGGGGAGCGGGAGGGGATACGAGCAGTACTTC. Protein sequence: CASRGSGRGYEQYF.

In this sample, this clone turned up once. The CDR3 loop is CASSRTSGSRETQYF. CDR3 sequence (DNA): TGTGCCAGCAGCAGGACTAGCGGGAGCCGGGAGACCCAGTACTTC. The chain is built from TRBV5-4 and TRBJ2-5, with TRBD2 identical over 13 bases. Germline assignment: CDR1 SGHNT and CDR2 YYREEE (reference sequence). The length of the CDR3 is 15 residues. V lost 4 bases and J lost 5; bases outside the gene matches: 5.

The chain uses TRBV4-1 and TRBJ2-3; TRBD2 matches 8 bases. V trimming: 0 bases; J trimming: 2 bases; junction bases outside the gene matches: 7. The CDR3 totals 17 residues. Per the germline V gene, CDR1 is MGHRA and CDR2 is YSYEKL. The CDR3: CASSQDRGLGLTDTQYF. For the CDR3, the DNA is TGCGCCAGCAGCCAAGATCGGGGACTAGGACTCACAGATACGCAGTATTTT.

The J gene is TRBJ1-4, the V gene TRBV9, with 7 bases matching TRBD1. J lost 4 bases, V lost 0 bases, and 3 bases had no gene match. Germline V gives CDR1 SGDLS, CDR2 YYNGEE. The CDR3 length is 15 residues. CDR3 coding DNA: TGTGCCAGCAGCGTAGGGGACAGTTATAATGAAAAACTGTTTTTT. Amino acids: CASSVGDSYNEKLFF.

Regarding this clone: The identical CDR3 is also encoded by other nucleotide sequences in the sample. The chain links TRBV5-1 to TRBJ2-5; D gene uncertain. Trimming shortened V by 2 bases and J by 3 bases, and 8 bases separated the two germline ends. This CDR3 is 13 amino acids long. Looked up from germline, CDR1 is SGHRS and CDR2 is YFSETQ. CDR3 region: CASSLGSEETQYF. CDR3 coding DNA: TGCGCCAGCAGCTTAGGAAGCGAAGAGACCCAGTACTTC.

The gene calls are TRBV27 and TRBJ2-2; D gene uncertain. The germline V and J ends were trimmed by 3 bases and 0 bases, with 8 bases remaining between them. From germline, CDR1 is MNHEY and CDR2 SMNVEV (reference sequence). The length of the CDR3 is 15 residues. CDR3 loop: CASSFDWANTGELFF. The CDR3 DNA reads TGTGCCAGCAGTTTTGACTGGGCGAACACCGGGGAGCTGTTTTTT.

The rearrangement links TRBV7-9 to TRBJ2-1, with D perhaps TRBD2 (6 bases). The CDR3 sequence is 15 residues long. V lost 5 bases and J 2 bases, leaving 13 bases between the germline ends. Germline lookup yields CDR1 SEHNR and CDR2 FQNEAQ (reference sequence). CDR3 amino acids: CASSISGGTYNEQFF. In DNA, the CDR3 is TGTGCCAGCAGCATTAGCGGAGGAACCTACAATGAGCAGTTCTTC.